Shown below are 8 T cell receptor beta chains from a single sample sequenced in a study of blood T cell repertoires in COVID-19. The data were produced by immunoSEQ multiplex PCR, yet TCRdb's version contains in-frame clones alone and is incomplete. In the table there are around 99,000 clones, 90% to 95% of which are singletons. The sample comprised peripheral blood. These receptors originate from a woman aged 25 to 39 with acute or convalescent COVID-19.

The CDR3 sequence: CASSYLPLGQGGYEQYF. For the CDR3, the DNA is TGCGCCAGCAGCTACTTACCCCTGGGACAGGGCGGCTACGAGCAGTACTTC. The chain carries TRBV5-1 and TRBJ2-7; 9 bases fit TRBD1. The trim removed 3 bases at V and 3 bases at J, leaving 13 bases unmatched. This CDR3 contains 17 residues. Germline values: CDR1 SGHRS, CDR2 YFSETQ.

V and J are TRBV28 and TRBJ1-1, with TRBD1 matching over 7 bases. The CDR3 is 14 amino acids. V shed 6 bases, J shed 5 bases, and the junction held 9 bases outside the gene matches. CDR1 and CDR2 (germline): MDHEN, SYDVKM. The CDR3 protein is CASSLRGQRTEAFF. The DNA for the CDR3 is TGTGCCAGCAGCCTAAGGGGGCAGAGGACTGAAGCTTTCTTT.

V is TRBV6-5 and J is TRBJ1-2; D is possibly TRBD1 (5 bases). V was shortened by 6 bases and J by 8 bases, with 13 bases between the two germline ends. The CDR3 spans 12 residues. The germline V gene encodes CDR1 MNHEY and CDR2 SVGAGI. The CDR3 DNA sequence: TGTGCCAGCAGCTTACCAGGGTGGGGCTACACCTTC. It specifies CASSLPGWGYTF.

CDR3 sequence reads: CASSSTGDRAGLGYEQYF. Written as DNA, the CDR3 is TGTGCCAGCAGCTCAACCGGGGACAGGGCTGGGTTAGGATACGAGCAGTACTTC. The chain links TRBV7-6 to TRBJ2-7, with TRBD1 matching over 9 bases. Looked up from germline, CDR1 is SGHVS and CDR2 is FNYEAQ. Trimming at V came to 4 bases and at J to 4 bases, leaving 17 bases not matched to a gene. The CDR3 is 18 residues long.

The V gene is TRBV24-1, the J gene TRBJ2-2; 8 bases are a match to TRBD2. V trimming: 4 bases; J trimming: 3 bases; junction bases outside the gene matches: 9. The CDR3 is 17 amino acids. Germline V gene sequence: CDR1 KGHDR, CDR2 SFDVKD. The CDR3 region is CATSDPRGGLYTGELFF. Here the CDR3 DNA reads TGTGCCACCAGTGACCCACGGGGGGGCCTTTACACCGGGGAGCTGTTTTTT.

Of note for this clone: This CDR3 is also generated by other DNA sequences in the sample. The rearrangement links TRBV5-1 to TRBJ1-4; 9 nucleotides agree with TRBD1. Germline V gene data show CDR1 as SGHRS and CDR2 as YFSETQ. The CDR3 is 14 residues long. The junction had 7 bases not matched to a gene; V was cut back by 3 bases and J by 10 bases. The CDR3 region is CASSYRGPEGKLFF. DNA for the CDR3: TGCGCCAGCAGCTACAGGGGGCCGGAGGGAAAACTGTTTTTT.

V gene TRBV6-2 or TRBV6-3 combines with J gene TRBJ2-4, with 8 bases fitting TRBD2. Germline assignment: CDR1 MNHEY and CDR2 SVGEGT. CDR3 length equals 16 residues. V trimming: 0 bases; J trimming: 6 bases; junction bases outside the gene matches: 7. CDR3 sequence reads: CASSYSHAGGLNIQYF. The CDR3 region has the DNA TGTGCCAGCAGTTACTCTCACGCGGGAGGATTAAACATTCAGTACTTC.

This clone was observed a handful of times. The V gene is TRBV9, the J gene TRBJ2-1, with 8 nucleotides matching TRBD2. Germline V gene lookup returns CDR1 SGDLS and CDR2 YYNGEE. The CDR3 sequence is 18 residues long. J gave up 3 bases and V 0 bases, and 11 bases lay outside the gene matches. In nucleotides, the CDR3 is TGTGCCAGCAGCGTAGCGGCGACGACGGGGGGGCTCTACAATGAGCAGTTCTTC. Residues: CASSVAATTGGLYNEQFF.